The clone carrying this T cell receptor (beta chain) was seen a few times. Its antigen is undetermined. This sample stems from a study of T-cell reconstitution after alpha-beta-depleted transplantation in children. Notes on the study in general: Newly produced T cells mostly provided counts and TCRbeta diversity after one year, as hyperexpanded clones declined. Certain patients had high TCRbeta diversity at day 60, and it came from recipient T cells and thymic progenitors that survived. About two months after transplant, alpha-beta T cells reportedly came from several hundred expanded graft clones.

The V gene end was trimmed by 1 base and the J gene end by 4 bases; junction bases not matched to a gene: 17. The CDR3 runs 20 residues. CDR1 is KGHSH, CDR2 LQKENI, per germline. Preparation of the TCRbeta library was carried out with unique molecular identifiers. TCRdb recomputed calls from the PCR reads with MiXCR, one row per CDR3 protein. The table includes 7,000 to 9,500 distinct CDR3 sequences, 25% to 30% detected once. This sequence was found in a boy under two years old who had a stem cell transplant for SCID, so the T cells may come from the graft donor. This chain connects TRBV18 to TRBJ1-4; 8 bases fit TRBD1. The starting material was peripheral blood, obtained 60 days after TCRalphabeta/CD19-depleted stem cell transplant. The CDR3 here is CASSPLWAGGLTSINEKLFF. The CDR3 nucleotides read TGTGCCAGCTCACCACTTTGGGCAGGGGGCCTAACCTCCATTAATGAAAAACTGTTTTTT.